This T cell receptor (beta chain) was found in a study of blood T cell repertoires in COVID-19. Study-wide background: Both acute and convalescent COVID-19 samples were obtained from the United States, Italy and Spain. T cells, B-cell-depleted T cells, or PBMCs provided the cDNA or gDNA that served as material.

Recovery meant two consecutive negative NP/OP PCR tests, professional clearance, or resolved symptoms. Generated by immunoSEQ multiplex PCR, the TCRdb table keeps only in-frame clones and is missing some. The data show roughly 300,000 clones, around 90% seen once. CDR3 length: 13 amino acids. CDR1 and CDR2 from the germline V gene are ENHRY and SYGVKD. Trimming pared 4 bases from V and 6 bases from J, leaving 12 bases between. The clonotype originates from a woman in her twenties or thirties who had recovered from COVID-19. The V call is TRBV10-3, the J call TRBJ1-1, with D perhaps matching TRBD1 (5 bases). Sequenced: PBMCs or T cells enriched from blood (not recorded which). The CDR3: CAISGGREAEAFF. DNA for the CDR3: TGTGCCATCAGTGGGGGCAGGGAAGCTGAAGCTTTCTTT.